This T cell receptor (beta chain) was identified in a study of T cell responses to AZD1222 COVID-19 vaccine. Study-level results: AZD1222 recipients seropositive at baseline numbered only six or seven.

As for this clone: The antigen is undetermined.

V shed 2 bases, J shed 9 bases, and the junction held 4 bases outside the gene matches. Per germline, CDR1 KGHSH and CDR2 LQKENI. The length of the CDR3 is 13 residues. The data were produced by immunoSEQ multiplex PCR, yet TCRdb's version contains in-frame clones alone and is incomplete. The sample lists about 150,000 clones, around 92% occurring once. The TCR was taken from an adult who received the AZD1222 COVID-19 vaccine. The chain has TRBV18 and TRBJ2-1, with 7 bases lining up with TRBD1. This sample comprised peripheral blood, obtained 28 days after the second AZD1222 dose. The chain's CDR3 is CASSPSTGFEQFF. The CDR3 DNA reads TGTGCCAGCTCACCATCGACAGGGTTTGAGCAGTTCTTC.